Below, 3 T cell receptor beta chains from the same sample are listed, as sequenced in a study of radiation and T cells in renal cell carcinoma. The time point is: baseline pretreatment blood. Treatment meaning: 15 Gy SBRT to primary tumor, nephrectomy 4 weeks later. Repertoires were generated with immunoSEQ multiplex PCR, while TCRdb's copy carries only in-frame clones and drops some. This table holds 100,000 to 150,000 clones, 80% to 85% found once. This material consisted of blood, taken from a patient whose treatment included radiotherapy and nephrectomy. Receptor source: a woman aged 60 to 75 with renal cell carcinoma.

This sequence joins TRBV6-5 and TRBJ1-2; D not resolved. Looked up from germline, CDR1 is MNHEY and CDR2 is SVGAGI. CDR3 length equals 11 residues. Trimming cost V 2 bases and J 8 bases, with 6 bases left between them. CDR3 loop: CASSYPGGYTF. The CDR3 DNA reads TGTGCCAGCAGTTACCCTGGGGGCTACACCTTC.

This chain links TRBV7-9 with TRBJ2-5; D remains ambiguous. The CDR3 has 18 amino acids. Germline V CDR1 and CDR2: SEHNR, FQNEAQ (reference sequence). V shed 0 bases and J shed 3 bases, with 20 bases lying between them. CDR3 DNA: TGTGCCAGCAGCTTAGCCCTTTCTACCGCCGTTGGGGAAGAGACCCAGTACTTC. Protein: CASSLALSTAVGEETQYF.

The chain couples TRBV9 to TRBJ2-1, with D maybe TRBD2 (7 bases). The CDR3 contains 14 residues. In germline, CDR1 is SGDLS, CDR2 YYNGEE. Between the trimmed V and J ends, which lost 2 bases and 5 bases, there was a span of 11 bases. CDR3 coding DNA: TGTGCCAGCAGCGTGGGGGGGCATAACAATGAGCAGTTCTTC. Translating it yields CASSVGGHNNEQFF.